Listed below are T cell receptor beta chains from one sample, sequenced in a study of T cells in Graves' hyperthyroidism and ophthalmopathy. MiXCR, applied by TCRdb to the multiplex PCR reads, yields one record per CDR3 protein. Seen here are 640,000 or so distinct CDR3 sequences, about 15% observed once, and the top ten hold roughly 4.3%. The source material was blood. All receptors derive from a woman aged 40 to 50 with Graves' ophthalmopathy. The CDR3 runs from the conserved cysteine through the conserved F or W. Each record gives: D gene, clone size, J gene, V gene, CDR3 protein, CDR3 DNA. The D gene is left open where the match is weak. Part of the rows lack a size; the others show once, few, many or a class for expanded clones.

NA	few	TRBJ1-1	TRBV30	CACVLGHTEAFF	TGTGCCTGTGTACTGGGACACACTGAAGCTTTCTTT
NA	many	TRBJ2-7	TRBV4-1	CASSQDDEGSAYEQYF	TGCGCCAGCAGCCAAGATGATGAGGGGTCGGCCTACGAGCAGTACTTC
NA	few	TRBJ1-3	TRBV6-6	CASRAQSPGNTIYF	TGTGCCAGCAGGGCGCAGAGTCCTGGAAACACCATATATTTT
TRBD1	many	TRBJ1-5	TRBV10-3	CAAQTGSNQPQHF	TGTGCCGCCCAGACAGGGAGCAATCAGCCCCAGCATTTT
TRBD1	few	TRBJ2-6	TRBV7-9	CASISQGVGANVLTF	TGTGCCAGCATCTCGCAGGGGGTTGGGGCCAACGTCCTGACTTTC
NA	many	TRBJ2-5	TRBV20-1	CSAVRGETQYF	TGCAGTGCTGTCCGGGGGGAGACCCAGTACTTC
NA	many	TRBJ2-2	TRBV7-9	CASSSSTSGELFF	TGTGCCAGCAGCTCGTCTACCTCCGGGGAGCTGTTTTTT
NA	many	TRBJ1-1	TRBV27	CASSLSWGGKNTEAFF	TGTGCCAGCAGTTTATCGTGGGGAGGGAAGAACACTGAAGCTTTCTTT
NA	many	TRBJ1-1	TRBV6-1	CASSGGGTGRFVDTEAFF	TGTGCCAGCAGTGGTGGTGGCACAGGGAGGTTTGTGGACACTGAAGCTTTCTTT
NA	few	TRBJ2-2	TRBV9	CASSVPGTGELFF	TGTGCCAGCAGCGTCCCGGGCACCGGGGAGCTGTTTTTT
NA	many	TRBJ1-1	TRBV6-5	CASSYSAESGEAFF	TGTGCCAGCAGTTACTCGGCCGAATCCGGGGAGGCTTTCTTT
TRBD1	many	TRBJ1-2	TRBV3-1	CASSNPTGESFGYTF	TGTGCCAGCAGTAACCCGACAGGGGAGAGTTTTGGCTACACCTTC
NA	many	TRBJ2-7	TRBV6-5	CASSNRRPGLTTGEQYF	TGTGCCAGCAGTAACAGGAGACCCGGCCTGACTACGGGGGAGCAGTACTTC
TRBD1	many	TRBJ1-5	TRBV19	CASSNLGTGYGQPQHF	TGTGCCAGTAGTAACCTCGGGACAGGTTATGGTCAGCCCCAGCATTTT
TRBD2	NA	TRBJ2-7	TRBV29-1	CSVGVAGEGNEQYF	TGCAGCGTTGGGGTAGCGGGAGAAGGTAACGAGCAGTACTTC
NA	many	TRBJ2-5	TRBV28	CASSRGVSYQETQYF	TGTGCCAGCAGTCGGGGTGTCTCGTACCAAGAGACCCAGTACTTC
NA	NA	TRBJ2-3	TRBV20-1	CSARDRIGGADTQYF	TGCAGTGCTAGAGATCGTATCGGAGGGGCAGATACGCAGTATTTT
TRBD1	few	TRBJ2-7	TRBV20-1	CSARDPATGQGRGEQYF	TGCAGTGCTAGAGATCCCGCTACGGGACAGGGTAGGGGGGAGCAGTACTTC
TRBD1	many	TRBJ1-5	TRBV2	CASRLDRNSNQPQHF	TGTGCCAGCAGATTGGACAGGAATAGCAATCAGCCCCAGCATTTT
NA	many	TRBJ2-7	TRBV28	CASSLPPEGSATNEQYF	TGTGCCAGCAGTTTACCCCCGGAAGGTTCAGCCACAAACGAGCAGTACTTC
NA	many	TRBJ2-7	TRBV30	CAWSVSSGLDEQYF	TGTGCCTGGAGTGTATCATCAGGGTTGGACGAGCAGTACTTC
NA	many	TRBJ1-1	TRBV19	CASSNNRDVMGTEAFF	TGTGCCAGTAGTAATAACAGGGACGTTATGGGCACTGAAGCTTTCTTT
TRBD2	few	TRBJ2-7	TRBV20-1	CSARDRAGVYEQYF	TGCAGTGCTAGAGATCGAGCGGGAGTGTACGAGCAGTACTTC
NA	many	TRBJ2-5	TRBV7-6	CASSLEETPRETQYF	TGTGCCAGCAGCTTAGAAGAAACCCCTAGGGAGACCCAGTACTTC
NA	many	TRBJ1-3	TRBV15	CATSRDQGSGNTIYF	TGTGCCACCAGCAGAGATCAGGGCTCTGGAAACACCATATATTTT
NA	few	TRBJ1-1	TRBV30	CACKWNTEAFF	TGTGCCTGTAAGTGGAACACTGAAGCTTTCTTT
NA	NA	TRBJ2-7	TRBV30	CAWSRLAYYEQYF	TGTGCCTGGAGTCGACTCGCATACTACGAGCAGTACTTC
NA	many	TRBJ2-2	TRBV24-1	CATSDLQATGELFF	TGTGCCACCAGTGATTTGCAAGCCACCGGGGAGCTGTTTTTT
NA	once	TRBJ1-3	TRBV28	CASSTFSGVGNTIYF	TGTGCCAGCAGTACGTTTTCAGGCGTCGGAAACACCATATATTTT
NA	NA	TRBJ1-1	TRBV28	CASSLVTTEAFF	TGTGCCAGCAGTTTGGTAACCACTGAAGCTTTCTTT
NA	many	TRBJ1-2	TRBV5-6	CASSLGRGKNYGYTF	TGTGCCAGCAGCTTGGGACGGGGGAAGAACTATGGCTACACCTTC
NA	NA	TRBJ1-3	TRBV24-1	CATSVAGTGTIYF	TGTGCCACCAGTGTGGCGGGTACTGGCACCATATATTTT
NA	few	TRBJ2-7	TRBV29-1	CSVEDFNRDRYEQYF	TGCAGCGTTGAAGATTTTAACAGGGATCGCTACGAGCAGTACTTC
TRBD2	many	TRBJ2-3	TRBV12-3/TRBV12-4	CASRREGLGDTQYF	TGTGCCAGCCGGCGGGAGGGCCTCGGAGATACGCAGTATTTT
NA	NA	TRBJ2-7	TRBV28	CASSVPPQSYEQYF	TGTGCCAGCAGTGTGCCTCCTCAAAGCTACGAGCAGTACTTC
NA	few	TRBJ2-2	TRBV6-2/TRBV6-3	CAGSFGGRGRTGELFF	TGTGCCGGATCCTTTGGGGGGAGAGGAAGGACCGGGGAGCTGTTTTTT
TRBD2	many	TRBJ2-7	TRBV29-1	CSVEGGSVSSYEQYF	TGCAGCGTTGAGGGCGGGAGCGTCAGCTCCTACGAGCAGTACTTC
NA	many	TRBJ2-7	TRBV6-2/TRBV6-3	CASSYSRDNTYEQYF	TGTGCCAGCAGTTACTCGAGGGACAACACCTACGAGCAGTACTTC
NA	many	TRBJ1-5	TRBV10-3	CAISERQASNQPQHF	TGTGCCATCAGTGAAAGACAGGCGAGCAATCAGCCCCAGCATTTT
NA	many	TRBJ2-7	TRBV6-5	CASSYSGGNPPYEQYF	TGTGCCAGCAGTTACTCCGGAGGGAACCCTCCCTACGAGCAGTACTTC
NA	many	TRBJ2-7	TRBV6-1	CASSQIYEQYF	TGTGCCAGCAGTCAAATCTACGAGCAGTACTTC
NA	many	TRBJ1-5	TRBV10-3	CATGLSNQPQHF	TGTGCGACGGGCCTTAGCAATCAGCCCCAGCATTTT
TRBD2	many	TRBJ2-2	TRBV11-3	CASSLVWEGTGELFF	TGTGCCAGCAGCTTAGTCTGGGAGGGCACCGGGGAGCTGTTTTTT
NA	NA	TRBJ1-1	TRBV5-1	CASSLGSGVGANTEAFF	TGCGCCAGCAGCCTGGGCAGCGGAGTAGGAGCTAACACTGAAGCTTTCTTT
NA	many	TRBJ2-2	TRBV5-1	CASSLELGSGTGELFF	TGCGCCAGCAGCTTGGAACTGGGGTCGGGCACCGGGGAGCTGTTTTTT
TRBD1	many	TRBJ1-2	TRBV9	CASTRDRGYYGYTF	TGTGCCAGCACCCGGGACAGGGGGTACTATGGCTACACCTTC
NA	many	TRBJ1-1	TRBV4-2	CASSQDMWPRGPEAFF	TGTGCCAGCAGCCAAGATATGTGGCCACGGGGGCCTGAAGCTTTCTTT
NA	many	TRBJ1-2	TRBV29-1	CSVEDLGGNYGYTF	TGCAGCGTTGAAGATCTGGGCGGGAACTATGGCTACACCTTC
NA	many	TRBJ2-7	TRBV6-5	CASSSTPLYEQYF	TGTGCCAGCAGCAGTACCCCCCTCTACGAGCAGTACTTC